These T cell receptor beta chains were read from a single sample in a study of metastatic and nonmetastatic thyroid tumors. Using MiXCR, TCRdb re-called clones from the PCR reads. Of some 25,000 clones listed, around 21% are singletons. The sequenced sample was blood. These receptors were obtained from a male donor with papillary thyroid cancer or a benign thyroid nodule (not recorded which). Some clones in this sample may be carry-over from other donors' samples. Both conserved end residues are part of each CDR3. Each record gives: D gene, V gene, clone size, J gene, CDR3 protein, CDR3 DNA. The D gene is left open where the match is weak. Clone sizes are given selectively: once, few, many, or a class where the clone is expanded.

TRBD1	TRBV18	-	TRBJ2-7	CASSPQAGQGGRYEQYF	TGTGCCAGCTCACCACAGGCCGGACAGGGTGGTCGCTACGAGCAGTACTTC
-	TRBV7-2	many	TRBJ2-2	CASSLVARGTGELFF	TGTGCCAGCAGCTTAGTCGCAAGGGGAACCGGGGAGCTGTTTTTT
-	TRBV7-8	large	TRBJ1-1	CASSFGLGPNTEAFF	TGTGCCAGCAGCTTCGGCTTGGGGCCGAACACTGAAGCTTTCTTT
TRBD1	TRBV7-9	many	TRBJ2-5	CASSHGQGGQETQYF	TGTGCCAGCAGCCATGGACAGGGAGGACAAGAGACCCAGTACTTC
-	TRBV6-5	few	TRBJ2-7	CASRLRDWAGVTYEQYF	TGTGCCAGCAGACTCCGAGATTGGGCCGGAGTAACCTACGAGCAGTACTTC
TRBD1	TRBV6-1	medium-sized	TRBJ2-7	CASSDRGQDEQYF	TGTGCCAGCAGTGATAGGGGGCAGGACGAGCAGTACTTC
-	TRBV30	many	TRBJ2-3	CAWIRGLADTQYF	TGTGCCTGGATTAGGGGGCTAGCGGATACGCAGTATTTT
-	TRBV6-1	few	TRBJ2-2	CPSRRTQRWAGELFF	TGTCCCAGCAGGAGAACACAGCGGTGGGCCGGGGAGCTGTTTTTT
TRBD2	TRBV5-1	-	TRBJ2-7	CASSVGIAGTGQYF	TGCGCCAGCAGCGTAGGAATAGCGGGAACTGGGCAGTACTTC
-	TRBV6-1	medium-sized	TRBJ1-1	CASRMDRLEAFF	TGTGCCAGCAGGATGGACCGCCTTGAAGCTTTCTTT
-	TRBV5-1	-	TRBJ2-5	CASKVGGYKETQYF	TGCGCCAGCAAAGTGGGCGGGTACAAAGAGACCCAGTACTTC
-	TRBV5-1	medium-sized	TRBJ2-2	CASSPGAHTNTGELFF	TGCGCCAGCAGCCCGGGGGCGCATACGAACACCGGGGAGCTGTTTTTT
TRBD2	TRBV12-3/TRBV12-4	many	TRBJ2-2	CASSWGLAGGGGELFF	TGTGCCAGCAGTTGGGGACTAGCGGGAGGTGGCGGGGAGCTGTTTTTT
TRBD1	TRBV11-2	-	TRBJ2-1	CASSGKGQGNYNEQFF	TGTGCCAGCAGCGGGAAAGGACAGGGGAACTACAATGAGCAGTTCTTC
-	TRBV5-6	-	TRBJ2-5	CASSRAGQETQYF	TGTGCCAGCAGCAGGGCCGGCCAAGAGACACAGTACTTC
TRBD1	TRBV6-1	few	TRBJ2-7	CASSGTVDLDEQYF	TGTGCCAGCAGCGGGACAGTGGATCTGGACGAGCAGTACTTC
TRBD1	TRBV18	many	TRBJ1-6	CASSPSGTGTSPLHF	TGTGCCAGCTCACCATCCGGGACAGGGACTTCACCCCTCCACTTT
-	TRBV19	many	TRBJ2-3	CASSIDPASNTQYF	TGTGCCAGTAGTATAGATCCCGCCTCAAATACGCAGTATTTT
-	TRBV28	large	TRBJ1-2	CASSSNGGYGYGYTF	TGTGCCAGCAGTTCGAACGGAGGTTATGGCTATGGCTACACCTTC
TRBD2	TRBV11-2	-	TRBJ2-1	CASSLDFRLAGAYFYNEQFF	TGTGCCAGCAGCTTAGATTTTCGGCTAGCGGGAGCGTATTTCTACAATGAGCAGTTCTTC
TRBD1	TRBV5-1	many	TRBJ1-3	CASSRTGGDTIYF	TGCGCCAGCAGCAGGACAGGGGGTGACACCATATATTTT
TRBD1	TRBV5-6	-	TRBJ2-7	CASSLWSDRGQNYEQYF	TGTGCCAGCAGCTTGTGGTCTGACAGGGGACAGAACTACGAGCAGTACTTC
-	TRBV6-1	medium-sized	TRBJ2-7	CASSEAGEASEQYF	TGTGCCAGCAGTGAAGCGGGTGAGGCTAGCGAGCAGTACTTC
TRBD2	TRBV12-3/TRBV12-4	few	TRBJ2-1	CASSSRTSGPDQFF	TGTGCCAGCAGTTCGAGGACTAGCGGCCCTGATCAGTTCTTC
-	TRBV9	-	TRBJ2-7	CASNVDGRSYEQYF	TGTGCCAGCAACGTAGATGGGCGTTCCTACGAGCAGTACTTC
TRBD2	TRBV5-4	many	TRBJ2-1	CASSSFSGGYNEQFF	TGTGCCAGCAGCTCTTTTAGCGGGGGCTACAATGAGCAGTTCTTC
-	TRBV5-4	many	TRBJ1-1	CAGSSKNTEAFF	TGTGCCGGCTCCTCGAAGAACACTGAAGCTTTCTTT
-	TRBV5-1	-	TRBJ1-2	CASSLVLQGGYGYTF	TGCGCCAGCAGCTTGGTACTTCAGGGTGGGTATGGCTACACCTTC
-	TRBV4-2	many	TRBJ2-3	CASSPQGYEGRGTDTQYF	TGTGCCAGCAGCCCCCAAGGGTATGAGGGAAGGGGCACAGATACGCAGTATTTT
-	TRBV3-1	medium-sized	TRBJ1-5	CASDPLNQPQHF	TGTGCCAGCGACCCCCTTAATCAGCCCCAGCATTTT
TRBD1	TRBV6-1	-	TRBJ2-7	CASSEEGTGGAEQYF	TGTGCCAGCAGTGAAGAAGGGACAGGGGGCGCCGAGCAGTACTTC
-	TRBV18	-	TRBJ1-1	CASSPPGRLDTEAFF	TGTGCCAGCTCACCACCGGGGCGGCTTGACACTGAAGCTTTCTTT
TRBD2	TRBV4-1	medium-sized	TRBJ2-7	CASSPSGTTYEQYF	TGCGCCAGCAGCCCTTCCGGGACTACCTACGAGCAGTACTTC
-	TRBV12-3/TRBV12-4	few	TRBJ1-2	CASNSRGGTGYTF	TGTGCCAGCAACTCTCGGGGGGGGACTGGCTACACCTTC
-	TRBV19	many	TRBJ2-2	CASLKTNTGELFF	TGTGCCAGTTTGAAAACGAACACCGGGGAGCTGTTTTTT
-	TRBV27	-	TRBJ2-4	CASSLRGGGGTTKNIQYF	TGTGCCAGCAGTTTAAGGGGGGGGGGCGGTACGACCAAAAACATTCAGTACTTC
-	TRBV21-1	many	TRBJ2-3	CASSSTSGLNMGPDTQYF	TGTGCCAGCAGCTCAACCTCTGGACTGAACATGGGACCAGATACGCAGTATTTT
-	TRBV11-3	many	TRBJ2-2	CASCRDLITGELFF	TGTGCCAGCTGCCGGGACCTCATCACCGGGGAGCTGTTTTTT
-	TRBV15	few	TRBJ2-1	CATSRTAQGEGKKFF	TGTGCCACCAGCAGGACGGCCCAGGGGGAGGGGAAGAAGTTCTTC
-	TRBV28	-	TRBJ2-7	CASNPTGDLREQYF	TGTGCCAGCAACCCTACTGGTGATCTCCGCGAGCAGTACTTC
TRBD2	TRBV12-3/TRBV12-4	many	TRBJ2-2	CASSFYGGANGELFF	TGTGCCAGCAGTTTCTACGGGGGGGCTAACGGGGAGCTGTTTTTT
-	TRBV11-1	once	TRBJ1-2	CASSYDSDSESYGYTF	TGTGCCAGTAGTTACGACAGCGACAGTGAGTCCTATGGCTACACCTTC
-	TRBV11-2	many	TRBJ1-1	CASSLGLMGGQGEAFF	TGTGCCAGCAGCCTCGGGCTGATGGGGGGGCAAGGTGAAGCTTTCTTT
-	TRBV4-1	medium-sized	TRBJ1-4	CASSPTGRATNEKLFF	TGCGCCAGCAGCCCTACAGGGCGTGCAACTAATGAAAAACTGTTTTTT
TRBD2	TRBV20-1	-	TRBJ2-7	CSARKLAGTYEQYF	TGCAGTGCTAGGAAACTAGCGGGCACCTACGAGCAGTACTTC